The clone carrying this T cell receptor (beta chain) was seen a handful of times. Antigen: not known. It was with a sample-barcoded 5' primer and a J-beta primer mix that a second PCR of roughly 7 to 12 cycles was run. TCRdb reprocessed the 5' RACE reads via MiXCR and lists one record per CDR3 protein. Among 750,000 to 850,000 distinct CDR3 sequences, roughly 25% were seen once, and the ten largest hold under 4.5%. The sample comes from a study of blood T cells in healthy people across ages. About the study: Roughly one uniquely barcoded beta molecule per two T cells was captured.

Study-wide results and limits: Shifts in expanded clonotypes may have been confounded by donor CMV status, which was unknown. Older individuals had lower TCR beta diversity per million T cells (the decline was roughly linear).

Trimming removed 0 bases at V and 1 base at J, with 10 bases between. CDR3 length: 15 amino acids. The V gene's germline CDR1 is LGHNA and CDR2 YNFKEQ. A further study also used this sample, focusing on T cells of mothers and their children.

The sequence came from a boy younger than 18 in good health. V and J are TRBV4-2 and TRBJ2-7; D might be TRBD1 (6 bases). The sequenced material came from blood. CDR3 DNA sequence: TGTGCCAGCAGCCAAGAGCAGGGGTTATCCTACGAGCAGTACTTC. This codes for CASSQEQGLSYEQYF.